This T cell receptor (beta chain) was identified during a study of blood T cell repertoires in COVID-19. About the study: Specimens from acute and convalescent COVID-19 originated in the United States, Italy and Spain.

Some clones are missing from TCRdb's copy, which holds only in-frame ones; the method was immunoSEQ multiplex PCR. The top ten hold about 6.6% of the sample, which has about 220,000 clones, roughly 84% seen once. This clone was counted a single time. Participant age was roughly 18 to 95 years, and participants resided in about two dozen US areas. V lost 0 bases, J lost 4 bases, and 8 bases lay in between. CDR1 KGHDR and CDR2 SFDVKD come from the germline V gene. This CDR3 has 15 amino acids. This sequence was found in a woman in her thirties or forties who had recovered from COVID-19. Sequences were obtained from PBMCs or T cells enriched from blood (not recorded which). The gene calls are TRBV24-1 and TRBJ2-2, with a weak D call TRBD2 (6 bases). The CDR3 DNA sequence: TGTGCCACCAGTGATTTGATGGGGGGCACCGGGGAGCTGTTTTTT. As protein: CATSDLMGGTGELFF.